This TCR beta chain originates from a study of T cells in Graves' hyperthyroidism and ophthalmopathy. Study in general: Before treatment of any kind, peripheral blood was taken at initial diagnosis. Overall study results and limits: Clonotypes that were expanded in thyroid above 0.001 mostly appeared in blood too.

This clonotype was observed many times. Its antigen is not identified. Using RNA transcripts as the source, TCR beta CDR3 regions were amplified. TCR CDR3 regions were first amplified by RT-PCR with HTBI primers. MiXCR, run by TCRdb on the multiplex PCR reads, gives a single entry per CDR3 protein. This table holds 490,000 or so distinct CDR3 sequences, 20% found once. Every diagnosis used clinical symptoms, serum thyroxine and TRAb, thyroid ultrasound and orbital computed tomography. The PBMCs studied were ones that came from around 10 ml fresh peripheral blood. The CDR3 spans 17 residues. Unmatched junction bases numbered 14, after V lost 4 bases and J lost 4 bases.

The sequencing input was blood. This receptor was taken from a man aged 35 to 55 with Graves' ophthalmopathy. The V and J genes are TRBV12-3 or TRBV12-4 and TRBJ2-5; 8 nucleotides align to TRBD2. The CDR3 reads CASSYGSSSGIGETQYF. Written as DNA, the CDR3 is TGTGCCAGCAGTTATGGTAGTAGTAGCGGGATTGGAGAGACCCAGTACTTC.